This TCR beta chain was found in a study of blood T cell repertoires in COVID-19. Study background: The United States, Italy and Spain provided the acute and convalescent COVID-19 samples.

Individuals aged roughly 18 to 95 years were recruited from 24 US areas. Cohorts were assigned according to the clinical history that participants reported. The germline V gene has CDR1 SGHRS and CDR2 YFSETQ. This CDR3 has 14 amino acids. The ends were cut back, 0 bases at V and 2 bases at J, with 8 bases in the middle. Authors' methods: Amplification with reference gene primers provided the estimates of nucleated cell counts. The assay was immunoSEQ multiplex PCR, and TCRdb's table has in-frame clones only and misses some. Clone size and the V and J calls come from that table; the DNA yielded D and trimming. The repertoire holds fewer than 400,000 clones, under 90% seen once, with 1.7% in the top ten.

The receptor's source is a woman aged 30 to 39 who had recovered from COVID-19. The chain joins TRBV5-1 to TRBJ1-2; the D gene is possibly TRBD1 (5 bases). Sequenced sample: PBMCs or T cells enriched from blood (not recorded which). In DNA form, the CDR3 reads TGCGCCAGCAGCTTGGACCAGGGAAACTATGGCTACACCTTC. This codes for CASSLDQGNYGYTF.